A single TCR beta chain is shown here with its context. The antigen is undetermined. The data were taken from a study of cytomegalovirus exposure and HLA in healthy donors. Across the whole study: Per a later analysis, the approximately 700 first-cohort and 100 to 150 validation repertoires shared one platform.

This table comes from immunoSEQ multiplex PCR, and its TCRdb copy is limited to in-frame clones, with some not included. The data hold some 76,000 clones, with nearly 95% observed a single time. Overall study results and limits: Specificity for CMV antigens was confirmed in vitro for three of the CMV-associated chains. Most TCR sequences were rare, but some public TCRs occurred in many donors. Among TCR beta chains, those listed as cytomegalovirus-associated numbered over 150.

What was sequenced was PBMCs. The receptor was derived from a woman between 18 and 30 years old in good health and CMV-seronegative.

This CDR3 is CASSDSEGRADTQYF. CDR3 DNA sequence: TGTGCCAGCAGTGACTCGGAGGGGCGGGCAGATACGCAGTATTTT. This chain uses TRBV6-4 with TRBJ2-3; maybe TRBD2 (6 bases). Germline V lookup: CDR1 MRHNA, CDR2 SNTAGT. This CDR3 spans 15 amino acids. Trimming removed 0 bases from V and 4 bases from J, with 11 bases in between.